One and the same sample provided the 31 T cell receptor beta chains below, sequenced in a study of T cells after yellow fever vaccination. TCRdb re-analysed the 5' RACE reads in MiXCR, keeping a single row per CDR3 protein. The sample contains some 420,000 distinct CDR3 sequences, roughly 20% of which appear only once. The material was PBMCs, obtained before the yellow fever booster vaccination. These receptors came from a man aged 18 to 30 who received the YFV17D yellow fever vaccine.

This clonotype has only a few counts. CDR3 nucleotides: TGCGCCAGCAGCCAAGTCTTGGGACAGGGGAGAAACACCATATATTTT. It codes for CASSQVLGQGRNTIYF. V usage is TRBV4-1 and J usage is TRBJ1-3; TRBD1 agrees at 10 bases. The V segment lost 1 base and the J segment 5 bases; nucleotides outside the gene matches: 5. This CDR3 spans 16 amino acids. Looked up from germline, CDR1 is MGHRA and CDR2 is YSYEKL.

This rearrangement joins TRBV7-6 to TRBJ2-1; D gene uncertain. The CDR3 has 13 residues. Germline lookup yields CDR1 SGHVS and CDR2 FNYEAQ. V lost 0 bases to trimming and J lost 4 bases, with 4 bases between them. CDR3 region: CASSLARYNEQFF. CDR3 in DNA: TGTGCCAGCAGCTTAGCGCGGTACAATGAGCAGTTCTTC.

The rearrangement uses TRBV18 and TRBJ2-2; the D is unclear. The ends were cut back, 4 bases at V and 4 bases at J, with 10 bases in the middle. There are 14 residues in the CDR3. Germline V CDR1 and CDR2: KGHSH, LQKENI. As DNA, the CDR3 is TGTGCCAGCTCACTCTCCGTGAGCACCGGGGAGCTGTTTTTT. Translating it yields CASSLSVSTGELFF.

V and J are TRBV9 and TRBJ1-1; D not certain. The CDR3 is 14 amino acids. V lost 0 bases and J lost 1, with 7 bases in between. Germline V CDR1 and CDR2: SGDLS, YYNGEE. As DNA, the CDR3 is TGTGCCAGCAGCGTAGCTTCCAGGAACACTGAAGCTTTCTTT. Translated: CASSVASRNTEAFF.

The chain is built from TRBV4-1 and TRBJ1-2; 7 bases agree with TRBD1. Trimming at V came to 1 base and at J to 2 bases, leaving 4 bases not matched to a gene. This CDR3 has 15 residues. CDR1 is MGHRA and CDR2 is YSYEKL in the germline V gene. The CDR3 spells CASSQVTGSNYGYTF. In DNA, the CDR3 is TGCGCCAGCAGCCAAGTGACAGGGTCGAACTATGGCTACACCTTC.

The chain is built from TRBV7-6 and TRBJ2-1, with TRBD1 as a possible D gene (5 bases). This CDR3 comprises 12 residues. The germline V gene has CDR1 SGHVS and CDR2 FNYEAQ. Trimming removed 6 bases from V and 12 bases from J, with 15 bases in between. CDR3: CASSTGSTRQFF. CDR3 nucleotide sequence: TGTGCCAGCAGTACAGGCTCCACGAGGCAGTTCTTC.

This clonotype occurred a few times. V usage is TRBV7-2 and J usage is TRBJ2-6, with 7 bases identical to TRBD2. Germline trimming cut 6 bases from V and 5 bases from J; bases unmatched to any gene: 7. Per the germline V gene, CDR1 is SGHTA and CDR2 is FQGNSA. This CDR3 is built from 15 residues. The DNA of the CDR3 is TGTGCCAGCAGTCCCCCCGGGAGGTGGGCCAACGTCCTGACTTTC. Translation: CASSPPGRWANVLTF.

The V call is TRBV24-1, the J call TRBJ2-1; no reliable D call. V shed 5 bases and J shed 8 bases, with 6 bases lying between them. The CDR3 covers 11 residues. Germline values: CDR1 KGHDR, CDR2 SFDVKD. For the CDR3, the DNA is TGTGCCACCAGTGTCAGCCATGAGCAGTTCTTC. It is translated as CATSVSHEQFF.

J is TRBJ2-5 and V is TRBV4-2; 9 nucleotides align to TRBD2. The germline V gene encodes CDR1 LGHNA and CDR2 YNFKEQ. CDR3 length equals 18 residues. Losses at the gene ends were 0 bases for V and 0 bases for J; bases not matched to a gene: 8. CDR3 region: CASSQDKRAGGYQETQYF. The CDR3 DNA sequence: TGTGCCAGCAGCCAAGATAAGAGGGCGGGGGGGTACCAAGAGACCCAGTACTTC.

CDR3 protein: CASSRTSGGANLNEQFF. CDR3 coding DNA: TGTGCCAGCTCACGGACTAGCGGGGGGGCGAATCTCAATGAGCAGTTCTTC. The chain links TRBV18 to TRBJ2-1; 15 bases match TRBD2. The length of the CDR3 is 17 residues. From germline, CDR1 is KGHSH and CDR2 LQKENI. Losses at the gene ends were 4 bases for V and 6 bases for J; bases not matched to a gene: 7. The variable domain in full, completed from reference TRBV18 and TRBJ2-1, reads NAGVMQNPRHLVRRRGQEARLRCSPMKGHSHVYWYRQLPEEGLKFMVYLQKENIIDESGMPKERFSAEFPKEGPSILRIQQVVRGDSAAYFCASSRTSGGANLNEQFFGPGTRLTVL.

V is TRBV11-2 and J is TRBJ2-5; D might be TRBD1 (6 bases). Trimming took off 5 bases at V and 3 bases at J, with 22 bases between the two ends. The CDR3 consists of 17 residues. The germline CDR1 and CDR2 sequences are SGHAT and FQNNGV. The CDR3 is CASSHRPLGQSKETQYF. The DNA of the CDR3 is TGTGCCAGCAGCCACAGGCCCCTTGGACAGTCTAAAGAGACCCAGTACTTC.

The V call is TRBV7-8, the J call TRBJ1-4; maybe TRBD1 (5 bases). This CDR3 is 14 amino acids long. The V and J ends lost 3 bases and 5 bases respectively, with 10 bases between them. The germline gives CDR1 SGHVS, CDR2 FQNEAQ. The CDR3 bases are TGTGCCAGCAGCTTTGGGGGTAGAAATGAAAAACTGTTTTTT. Protein sequence: CASSFGGRNEKLFF.

This chain joins TRBV6-2 or TRBV6-3 and TRBJ2-7; possible D gene TRBD2, 5 bases. V was shortened by 5 bases and J by 6 bases, with 20 bases between the two germline ends. The CDR3 length is 15 residues. CDR1 and CDR2 from the germline V gene are MNHEY and SVGEGT. The CDR3 region has the DNA TGTGCCAGCAGTCCGGGCCGGGATCATAGGATCGAGCAGTACGTC. The encoded protein is CASSPGRDHRIEQYV.

This rearrangement joins TRBV24-1 to TRBJ2-3; the match to TRBD1 covers 8 bases. Per the germline V gene, CDR1 is KGHDR and CDR2 is SFDVKD. The trim removed 7 bases at V and 1 base at J, leaving 3 bases unmatched. The CDR3 extends over 14 amino acids. The CDR3 bases are TGTGCCACCAGCTCGACAGGGGGCACAGATACGCAGTATTTT. It yields the protein CATSSTGGTDTQYF.

The chain has TRBV7-6 and TRBJ2-1; D not resolved. Germline lookup yields CDR1 SGHVS and CDR2 FNYEAQ. The CDR3 is made up of 16 amino acids. Between the trimmed V and J ends, which lost 5 bases and 4 bases, there was a span of 18 bases. The CDR3 reads CASSTAEGPEYNEQFF. CDR3 nucleotide sequence: TGTGCCAGCAGCACCGCGGAAGGGCCCGAATACAATGAGCAGTTCTTC.

This chain links TRBV20-1 with TRBJ1-4, with TRBD1 identical over 7 bases. The length of the CDR3 is 17 residues. Trimming removed 0 bases from V and 8 bases from J; junction bases left unmatched: 15. Germline V gives CDR1 DFQATT, CDR2 SNEGSKA (reference sequence). For the CDR3, the DNA is TGCAGTGCTAGAGATAGACAGGGAGGGGGATATACAGAAAAACTGTTTTTT. Protein: CSARDRQGGGYTEKLFF.

This clonotype occurred a few times. The chain links TRBV11-2 to TRBJ1-1; 9 positions agree with TRBD1. This CDR3 is 21 amino acids long. J gave up 0 bases and V 3 bases, and 20 bases lay outside the gene matches. Germline CDR1 SGHAT, CDR2 FQNNGV. This CDR3 is CASSFNARTGVRVGVNTEAFF. CDR3 DNA sequence: TGTGCCAGCAGCTTCAACGCCCGGACAGGGGTGAGGGTGGGAGTGAACACTGAAGCTTTCTTT.

This clonotype has just a few counts. The rearrangement links TRBV5-1 to TRBJ2-1; D assignment may be TRBD1 or TRBD2 (5 bases each). The CDR3 is made up of 17 amino acids. CDR1 is SGHRS, CDR2 YFSETQ, per germline. Trimming took off 1 base at V and 6 bases at J, with 20 bases between the two ends. In DNA, the CDR3 is TGCGCCAGCAGCTTGCAGGGTGGGGGATCCCCTTTCAATGAGCAGTTCTTC. Residues: CASSLQGGGSPFNEQFF.

The J gene is TRBJ2-1, the V gene TRBV21-1. TRBV21-1 represents a pseudogene. CDR3 length: 16 amino acids. Here the CDR3 DNA reads TGTGCCAGCAGCAATCTGCCCATTGTGGGGTACAATGTGCAGTTCTTC. This sequence encodes CASSNLPIVGYNVQFF.

The sample holds a few counts of this clonotype. This rearrangement joins TRBV27 to TRBJ2-6, with D possibly being TRBD1 (5 bases). The CDR3 runs to 16 residues. V was trimmed by 3 bases and J by 2 bases, leaving 11 bases between them. CDR1 and CDR2 from the germline V gene are MNHEY and SMNVEV (reference sequence). The CDR3, as DNA: TGTGCCAGCAGTTTCCTCCAGGGAACTGGGGCCAACGTCCTGACTTTC. This sequence encodes CASSFLQGTGANVLTF.

The chain employs TRBV7-2 and TRBJ2-2; possibly TRBD2 for D (7 bases). V was clipped by 5 bases and J by 4 bases, with 17 bases between them. This CDR3 is built from 16 residues. Germline values: CDR1 SGHTA, CDR2 FQGNSA. In DNA, the CDR3 is TGTGCCAGCAGCGCCGTTGGGGGGGCTACCACCGGGGAGCTGTTTTTT. Translating gives CASSAVGGATTGELFF.

This clonotype was detected a few times. J is TRBJ2-6 and V is TRBV27; no clear D gene. Germline CDR1 and CDR2: MNHEY and SMNVEV (reference sequence). The CDR3 totals 13 residues. Trimming stripped 7 bases from V and 0 bases from J, with 4 bases between. The CDR3 here is CASTNSGANVLTF. The CDR3 DNA reads TGTGCCAGCACCAACTCTGGGGCCAACGTCCTGACTTTC.

This clonotype was detected a few times. This chain joins TRBV5-6 and TRBJ2-3; D gene uncertain. Germline values: CDR1 SGHDT, CDR2 YYEEEE. The CDR3 covers 16 residues. V lost 0 bases and J 7 bases, leaving 18 bases between the germline ends. The CDR3, as DNA: TGTGCCAGCAGCTTGGGGCCCTCGTCTGTCAGGAATACGCAGTATTTT. It is translated as CASSLGPSSVRNTQYF.

The sample holds a few counts of this clonotype. The chain links TRBV19 to TRBJ2-5, with no clear D. This CDR3 has 17 amino acids. Germline CDR1 is LNHDA and CDR2 is SQIVND (reference sequence). Trimming removed 3 bases from V and 4 bases from J, with 21 bases in between. The CDR3 DNA follows: TGTGCCAGTAGTATGACCGCGGCAGGCTTAGTTGTAGAGACCCAGTACTTC. Translation: CASSMTAAGLVVETQYF.

In its sample, this clonotype was seen a few times. The chain combines TRBV7-2 with TRBJ2-2; no firm D call. The length of the CDR3 is 14 residues. Germline V lookup: CDR1 SGHTA, CDR2 FQGNSA. V was shortened by 7 bases and J by 3 bases, with 12 bases between the two germline ends. In DNA, the CDR3 is TGTGCCAGCAAACGCGCATCGGACACCGGGGAGCTGTTTTTT. Translated, it gives CASKRASDTGELFF. Filled out from reference TRBV7-2 and TRBJ2-2, the complete variable domain reads GAGVSQSPSNKVTEKGKDVELRCDPISGHTALYWYRQSLGQGLEFLIYFQGNSAPDKSGLPSDRFSAERTGGSVSTLTIQRTQQEDSAVYLCASKRASDTGELFFGEGSRLTVL.

The rearrangement uses TRBV4-1 and TRBJ2-7; no clear D gene. This CDR3 is built from 14 residues. Trimming stripped 0 bases from V and 0 bases from J, with 6 bases between. Germline values: CDR1 MGHRA, CDR2 YSYEKL. As DNA, the CDR3 is TGCGCCAGCAGCCAAGATCCGAGCTCCTACGAGCAGTACTTC. Protein product: CASSQDPSSYEQYF.

The chain is built from TRBV7-2 and TRBJ2-7, with D perhaps TRBD2 (6 bases). CDR1 and CDR2 (germline): SGHTA, FQGNSA. The CDR3 has 14 amino acids. The V end lost 2 bases, the J end lost 2 bases, and 10 bases lay between the germline ends. The DNA of the CDR3 is TGTGCCAGCAGCTTAACTCCGGGGGCCTACGAGCAGTACGTC. It yields the protein CASSLTPGAYEQYV.

The chain has TRBV7-2 and TRBJ1-1; no clear D. This CDR3 has 15 residues. Germline values: CDR1 SGHTA, CDR2 FQGNSA. V was shortened by 1 base and J by 3 bases, with 12 bases between the two germline ends. The CDR3 bases are TGTGCCAGCAGCTTAGAGGTCGGTGGGGACACTGAAGCTTTCTTT. Encoded protein: CASSLEVGGDTEAFF.

The V call is TRBV7-2, the J call TRBJ1-4; TRBD1 agrees at 7 bases. The CDR3 covers 16 residues. CDR1 SGHTA and CDR2 FQGNSA come from the germline V gene. The J segment lost 5 bases and the V segment lost 4 bases, leaving 10 bases of the junction unmatched. DNA of the CDR3: TGTGCCAGCAGCTGGGGGACGACAGGGTTAAATGAAAAACTGTTTTTT. Its translation is CASSWGTTGLNEKLFF.

This rearrangement joins TRBV10-3 to TRBJ2-3, with 8 bases matching TRBD1. The CDR3 consists of 14 residues. Germline lookup yields CDR1 ENHRY and CDR2 SYGVKD. The V and J ends lost 8 bases and 4 bases, in that order; junction bases with no gene match: 8. CDR3 protein: CAIRRTGSADTQYF. Here the CDR3 DNA reads TGTGCCATCCGTCGGACAGGGAGCGCAGATACGCAGTATTTT.

Only a few counts were recorded for this clonotype. The chain's CDR3 is CASSLGRGGAGTDTQYF. The CDR3 DNA reads TGTGCCAGCAGCCTGGGCCGCGGGGGGGCGGGCACAGATACGCAGTATTTT. This chain connects TRBV4-2 to TRBJ2-3, with 9 nucleotides matching TRBD2. Germline V CDR1 and CDR2: LGHNA, YNFKEQ. The CDR3 is made up of 17 amino acids. V dropped 4 bases and J dropped 1; count of bases not matched to a gene: 9.